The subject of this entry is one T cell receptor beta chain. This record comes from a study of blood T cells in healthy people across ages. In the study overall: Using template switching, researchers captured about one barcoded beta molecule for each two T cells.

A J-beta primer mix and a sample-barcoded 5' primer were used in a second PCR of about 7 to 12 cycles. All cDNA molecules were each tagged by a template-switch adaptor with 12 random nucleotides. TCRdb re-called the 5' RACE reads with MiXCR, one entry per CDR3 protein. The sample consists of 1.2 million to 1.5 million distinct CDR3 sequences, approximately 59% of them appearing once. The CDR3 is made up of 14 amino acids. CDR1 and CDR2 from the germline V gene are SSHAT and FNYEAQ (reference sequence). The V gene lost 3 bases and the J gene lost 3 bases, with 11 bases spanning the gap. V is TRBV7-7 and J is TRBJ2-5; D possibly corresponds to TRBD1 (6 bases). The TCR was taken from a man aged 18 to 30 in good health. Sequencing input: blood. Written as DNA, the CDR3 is TGTGCCAGCAGCTTCCAGCCAGGGGAAGAGACCCAGTACTTC. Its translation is CASSFQPGEETQYF. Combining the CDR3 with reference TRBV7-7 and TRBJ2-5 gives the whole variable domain GAGVSQSPRYKVTKRGQDVTLRCDPISSHATLYWYQQALGQGPEFLTYFNYEAQPDKSGLPSDRFSAERPEGSISTLTIQRTEQRDSAMYRCASSFQPGEETQYFGPGTRLLVL.